The 17 T cell receptor beta chains below come from one sample, sequenced in a study of T cells in Graves' hyperthyroidism and ophthalmopathy. RNA transcripts gave rise to amplified TCR beta CDR3 regions. A first-round RT-PCR of the TCR CDR3 used the HTBI primer set. TCRdb re-analysed the multiplex PCR reads in MiXCR, keeping a single row per CDR3 protein. The sample lists 450,000 to 600,000 distinct CDR3 sequences, 13% to 15% occurring once. The sample was blood. These receptors all stem from a woman aged 40-49 years with Graves' hyperthyroidism.

This clonotype was detected many times. V is TRBV20-1 and J is TRBJ2-1; 9 bases are a match to TRBD2. The CDR3 runs to 16 residues. V gave up 3 bases and J gave up 9 bases; unmatched junction bases: 15. Germline CDR1 reads DFQATT; CDR2 reads SNEGSKA (reference sequence). CDR3 DNA: TGCAGTGCTAGCCGACCGACTAGCGGACCAAAGGGTGAGCAGTTCTTC. As protein: CSASRPTSGPKGEQFF.

This clonotype was recorded at least ten times. V is TRBV2 and J is TRBJ2-2, with 11 bases matching TRBD1. CDR1 is SNHLY, CDR2 FYNNEI, per germline. V dropped 5 bases and J dropped 7; count of bases not matched to a gene: 9. The CDR3 is made up of 16 amino acids. CDR3 residues: CASSPPGQGVFGELFF. CDR3 DNA sequence: TGTGCCAGCAGTCCCCCGGGACAGGGGGTTTTCGGGGAGCTGTTTTTT.

This clonotype was observed many times. The chain joins TRBV5-5 to TRBJ1-1; no clear D. The CDR3 extends over 14 amino acids. V was pared by 4 bases and J by 1 base, with 11 bases between. Germline loops: CDR1 SGHKS, CDR2 YYEKEE (reference sequence). The CDR3 region is CASSQITENTEAFF. The CDR3 bases are TGTGCCAGCAGCCAGATTACAGAGAACACTGAAGCTTTCTTT.

This clonotype appeared many times. The chain has TRBV9 and TRBJ1-6; D not certain. V lost 1 base to trimming and J lost 7 bases, with 9 bases between them. Germline CDR1 is SGDLS and CDR2 is YYNGEE. CDR3 length: 14 residues. The CDR3 DNA follows: TGTGCCAGCAGCGTAAGGACGGAGAATTCACCCCTCCACTTT. Translated: CASSVRTENSPLHF.

The chain uses TRBV12-3 or TRBV12-4 and TRBJ2-1; 8 nucleotides agree with TRBD2. The CDR3 has 11 residues. V trimming: 6 bases; J trimming: 8 bases; junction bases outside the gene matches: 0. CDR3: CASRLADEQFF. CDR3 nucleotide sequence: TGTGCCAGCAGACTAGCGGATGAGCAGTTCTTC.

This clonotype was seen at least ten times. The chain links TRBV20-1 to TRBJ2-7; 7 nucleotides align to TRBD1. This CDR3 contains 13 residues. J lost 5 bases, V lost 3 bases, and 7 bases had no gene match. CDR1 and CDR2 (germline): DFQATT, SNEGSKA (reference sequence). CDR3 sequence (DNA): TGCAGTGCTAGGGAACAGGGGCGAGACGAGCAGTACTTC. Its protein product is CSAREQGRDEQYF.

This chain links TRBV12-3 or TRBV12-4 with TRBJ2-3; D ambiguous. Trimming stripped 2 bases from V and 2 bases from J, with 11 bases between. This CDR3 spans 15 amino acids. The CDR3 nucleotides read TGTGCCAGCAGTTTACTAATCGATTACACAGATACGCAGTATTTT. It yields the protein CASSLLIDYTDTQYF.

The table lists this clonotype with a few counts. The chain has TRBV12-3 or TRBV12-4 and TRBJ1-1; D not resolved. The germline V and J ends were trimmed by 6 bases and 4 bases, with 12 bases remaining between them. The CDR3 consists of 13 residues. CDR3 DNA: TGTGCCAGCAGGGTCTATTCAACCACTGAAGCTTTCTTT. Encoded protein: CASRVYSTTEAFF.

The rearrangement uses TRBV12-3 or TRBV12-4 and TRBJ2-2; unclear D gene. Trimming removed 1 base from V and 6 bases from J, with 15 bases in between. The CDR3 runs to 16 residues. The CDR3 DNA is TGTGCCAGCAGTTTAGTTCCTCCGGTTTCGGCCGGGGAGCTGTTTTTT. Translating gives CASSLVPPVSAGELFF.

Many counts were recorded for this clonotype. The chain combines TRBV20-1 with TRBJ1-2; a weak D match, TRBD1 (6 bases). Germline V lookup: CDR1 DFQATT, CDR2 SNEGSKA (reference sequence). V lost 1 base and J 0 bases, leaving 9 bases between the germline ends. The CDR3 is made up of 14 amino acids. CDR3 DNA sequence: TGCAGTGCTAGAGGGGGGGACACTAACTATGGCTACACCTTC. This gives the protein CSARGGDTNYGYTF.

This clonotype was counted only a few times. The chain combines TRBV19 with TRBJ2-1; 12 bases are shared with TRBD2. With V trimmed by 4 bases and J by 8 bases, 9 bases remained unmatched. The length of the CDR3 is 16 residues. Germline V CDR1 and CDR2: LNHDA, SQIVND (reference sequence). CDR3 nucleotides: TGTGCCAGTAGTACCCGTAGACTAGCGGGAGAGGATGAGCAGTTCTTC. Amino acids: CASSTRRLAGEDEQFF. Full variable domain (rest looked up from reference TRBV19 and TRBJ2-1): DGGITQSPKYLFRKEGQNVTLSCEQNLNHDAMYWYRQDPGQGLRLIYYSQIVNDFQKGDIAEGYSVSREKKESFPLTVTSAQKNPTAFYLCASSTRRLAGEDEQFFGPGTRLTVL.

This clonotype appeared many times. The CDR3 DNA reads TGCAGTGCAACAAACCCTAGCGTTATAACAGATACGCAGTATTTT. This encodes CSATNPSVITDTQYF. The chain couples TRBV20-1 to TRBJ2-3; tentative D call: TRBD2 (6 bases). V gave up 6 bases and J gave up 3 bases, with 19 bases separating them. Germline CDR1 and CDR2: DFQATT and SNEGSKA (reference sequence). This CDR3 contains 15 residues.

The chain recombines TRBV20-1 with TRBJ2-3, with TRBD2 identical over 7 bases. J was trimmed by 2 bases and V by 0 bases; bases with no gene match: 8. Germline V gene sequence: CDR1 DFQATT, CDR2 SNEGSKA (reference sequence). This CDR3 is 16 amino acids long. The CDR3 protein is CSARDWRERTTDTQYF. The CDR3 DNA reads as TGCAGTGCTAGAGATTGGCGGGAGAGAACCACAGATACGCAGTATTTT.

This clonotype was seen a few times. The V gene is TRBV12-3 or TRBV12-4, the J gene TRBJ2-3; D not resolved. The CDR3 has 14 amino acids. V lost 2 bases, J lost 6 bases, and 12 bases lay in between. The chain's CDR3 is CASSLRLEMDTQYF. In nucleotides, the CDR3 is TGTGCCAGCAGTTTACGGCTCGAAATGGATACGCAGTATTTT.

This clonotype has at least ten counts. The chain employs TRBV28 and TRBJ2-1; the match to TRBD2 covers 7 bases. J lost 6 bases, V lost 9 bases, and 11 bases had no gene match. In germline, CDR1 is MDHEN, CDR2 SYDVKM. The CDR3 runs to 14 residues. CDR3 in amino acids: CASAPGTTVNEQFF. The CDR3 DNA is TGTGCCAGTGCGCCCGGGACTACCGTCAATGAGCAGTTCTTC.

This clonotype was seen at least ten times. The CDR3 loop reads CASTLEGQGYGYGYTF. The CDR3 region has the DNA TGTGCCAGCACCCTGGAAGGACAGGGGTATGGCTATGGCTACACCTTC. The chain uses TRBV6-1 and TRBJ1-2; TRBD1 matches at 9 bases. This CDR3 spans 16 amino acids. The J segment lost 4 bases and the V segment lost 7 bases, leaving 13 bases of the junction unmatched. CDR1 MNHNS and CDR2 SASEGT come from the germline V gene.

This chain uses TRBV25-1 with TRBJ2-7; no reliable D call. This CDR3 has 13 residues. The ends were cut back, 5 bases at V and 5 bases at J, with 13 bases in the middle. Germline V gene sequence: CDR1 MGHDK, CDR2 SYGVNS. The CDR3 sequence is CASSLSVRNEQYF. The CDR3 nucleotides read TGTGCCAGCAGTCTGAGTGTTCGCAACGAGCAGTACTTC.